Sequencing of this T cell receptor beta chain was carried out in a study of molecular identifiers for immune sequencing clone quantification. Turning to the study itself: Replicate experiments divided RNA from roughly 21,000 or 96,000 naive CD8 cells into five parts and sequenced four.

Comment on this clonotype: Its antigen is as yet unknown.

Trimming took 2 bases from V and 8 from J, leaving 10 bases between them. Per the germline V gene, CDR1 is LNHNV and CDR2 is YYDKDF (reference sequence). This CDR3 comprises 13 residues. Regarding the study as a whole: In naive cells, clones above 20 RNA copies held under 1% of molecules, whereas in effector cells they held over 99%. Clone sizes could be underestimated for highly expanded clones when identical TCR molecules share a barcode.

Bulk TCR library preparation followed previously described methods with listed TCR primers. MiXCR was run by TCRdb on the PCR reads, yielding one entry per CDR3 protein. This table has about 640,000 distinct CDR3 sequences, 20% appearing once. The V and J genes are TRBV15 and TRBJ2-1; D unclear. The sequenced sample was naive CD8+ T cells from blood, with Jurkat cell RNA spiked in. Noted subset: FACS-sorted CD8+CD4-CCR7+CD45RA+ naive T cells. The clonotype comes from a human donor in good health. Some libraries in this study had Jurkat cell RNA spiked in. CDR3 sequence: CATSRFHPDEQFF. The CDR3 DNA reads as TGTGCCACCAGCAGATTCCATCCGGATGAGCAGTTCTTC. Full variable domain (missing parts from reference TRBV15 and TRBJ2-1): DAMVIQNPRYQVTQFGKPVTLSCSQTLNHNVMYWYQQKSSQAPKLLFHYYDKDFNNEADTPDNFQSRRPNTSFCFLDIRSPGLGDTAMYLCATSRFHPDEQFFGPGTRLTVL.